The 6 T cell receptor beta chains in this list originate from one sample, sequenced in a study of blood T cell repertoires in COVID-19. This table comes from immunoSEQ multiplex PCR, and its TCRdb copy is limited to in-frame clones, with some not included. The sample contains under 150,000 clones, over 80% of which appear only once. The specimen was peripheral blood. All receptors derive from a man aged 35 to 55 with active or convalescent COVID-19.

V and J are TRBV10-3 and TRBJ1-1, with 8 bases lining up with TRBD1. Germline CDR1 and CDR2: ENHRY and SYGVKD. J was trimmed by 0 bases and V by 6 bases; bases with no gene match: 3. CDR3 length: 14 amino acids. This CDR3 reads CAIRSTGVNTEAFF. For the CDR3, the DNA is TGTGCCATCAGATCGACAGGGGTGAACACTGAAGCTTTCTTT.

This clone was found a few times. The chain couples TRBV5-5 to TRBJ2-3; 8 positions match TRBD1. Germline V gene data show CDR1 as SGHKS and CDR2 as YYEKEE (reference sequence). CDR3 size: 15 residues. Trimming took 4 bases from V and 7 from J; bases not matched to a gene: 11. The CDR3 reads CASSPGQGSRNTQYF. CDR3 in DNA: TGTGCCAGCAGCCCCGGACAGGGTAGTAGGAATACGCAGTATTTT.

The chain uses TRBV9 and TRBJ2-5, with 8 positions matching TRBD2. The germline V gene encodes CDR1 SGDLS and CDR2 YYNGEE. The CDR3 loop spans 15 amino acids. The junction had 8 bases not matched to a gene; V was cut back by 0 bases and J by 7 bases. CDR3 amino acids: CASSVEPGGAWTQYF. The CDR3 DNA follows: TGTGCCAGCAGCGTAGAACCCGGGGGGGCCTGGACCCAGTACTTC. The full variable domain, with the rest looked up from reference TRBV9 and TRBJ2-5, is DSGVTQTPKHLITATGQRVTLRCSPRSGDLSVYWYQQSLDQGLQFLIQYYNGEERAKGNILERFSAQQFPDLHSELNLSSLELGDSALYFCASSVEPGGAWTQYFGPGTRLLVL.

There are many counts of this clone. The rearrangement joins TRBV18 to TRBJ2-1, with D tentatively TRBD2 (6 bases). Germline loops: CDR1 KGHSH, CDR2 LQKENI. There are 16 residues in the CDR3. The ends were cut back, 0 bases at V and 6 bases at J, with 15 bases in the middle. CDR3 sequence reads: CASSPPRRDGGNEQFF. CDR3 nucleotide sequence: TGTGCCAGCTCACCACCGCGGCGGGATGGTGGCAATGAGCAGTTCTTC.

The rearrangement joins TRBV7-9 to TRBJ1-6, with 10 positions matching TRBD1. Trimming took 3 bases from V and 14 from J; bases not matched to a gene: 1. This CDR3 has 12 residues. In germline, CDR1 is SEHNR, CDR2 FQNEAQ (reference sequence). The CDR3 spells CASSLGQGTLHF. Written as DNA, the CDR3 is TGTGCCAGCAGCTTGGGACAGGGGACCCTCCACTTT.

The chain recombines TRBV10-3 with TRBJ2-3, with D possibly TRBD1 on 6 matching bases. The CDR3 runs to 14 residues. From germline, CDR1 is ENHRY and CDR2 SYGVKD. V lost 6 bases, J lost 1 base, and 11 bases lay in between. DNA of the CDR3: TGTGCCATCAGACGGGACATAGGCACAGATACGCAGTATTTT. It specifies CAIRRDIGTDTQYF.